A selection of T cell receptor beta chains follows, all from one sample in a study of blood T cells in healthy people across ages. Using its own MiXCR run on the 5' RACE reads, TCRdb lists one record per CDR3 protein. In the table there are under 850,000 distinct CDR3 sequences, about 36% of which are singletons. Sequenced material: blood. All receptors come from a man aged 18 to 30 in good health. Each CDR3 is given with its conserved first and last residue. The D gene is left open where the match is weak. Some rows have no size entry. The others give once, few or many, or a class for an expanded clone.

J,D,size,V,DNA,CDR3
TRBJ1-1,TRBD1,-,TRBV5-5,TGTGCCAGCAGCTCCCCGGAACAGGGGAGGAACACTGAAGCTTTCTTT,CASSSPEQGRNTEAFF
TRBJ1-1,-,few,TRBV5-1,TGCGCCAGCAGCTCGACGACAGGGAACACTGAAGCTTTCTTT,CASSSTTGNTEAFF
TRBJ1-1,-,few,TRBV4-3,TGCGCCAGCAGCCAAGATAGTCGCAGGAACACTGAAGCTTTCTTT,CASSQDSRRNTEAFF
TRBJ2-7,TRBD2,few,TRBV7-2,TGTGCCAGCAGCTTAGTTGGTAGCGGGGCCTACGAGCAGTACTTC,CASSLVGSGAYEQYF
TRBJ2-5,TRBD1,few,TRBV2,TGTGCCAGCAGTAAAAACAGACAGGGGCAAGAGACCCAGTACTTC,CASSKNRQGQETQYF
TRBJ2-7,-,-,TRBV12-3/TRBV12-4,TGTGCCAGCAGTTTAGCGGAGGTTGGAATAGCACAAAACTCCTACGAGCAGTACTTC,CASSLAEVGIAQNSYEQYF
TRBJ2-4,-,-,TRBV6-1,TGTGCCAGCAGTGAAGCGTCCGGGCATGGGGTTCAGTACTTC,CASSEASGHGVQYF
TRBJ1-2,-,-,TRBV18,TGTGCCAGCTCACCACCGTTGGTGACGCGGGCTAACTATGGCTACACCTTC,CASSPPLVTRANYGYTF
TRBJ2-2,-,-,TRBV18,TGTGCCAGCTCACCCTACGGACAGTTCACCGGGGAGCTGTTTTTT,CASSPYGQFTGELFF
TRBJ1-4,-,once,TRBV7-9,TGTGCCAGCAGCCCCGCGGGGCGGGTGACTGAAAAACTGTTTTTT,CASSPAGRVTEKLFF
TRBJ2-5,-,once,TRBV13,TGTGCCAGCAGCTCAGGACTCAGGGACGAGACCCAGTACTTC,CASSSGLRDETQYF
TRBJ2-1,-,-,TRBV27,TGTGCCAGCAGGGACGGATACAATGAGCAGTTCTTC,CASRDGYNEQFF
TRBJ2-3,-,few,TRBV13,TGTGCCAGCAGTCTGACTAGTGAGAAGTATTTT,CASSLTSEKYF
TRBJ1-2,-,few,TRBV9,TGTGCCAGCAGCGAAACGGACGGCCTCCTGTATGGCTACACCTTC,CASSETDGLLYGYTF
TRBJ2-7,-,-,TRBV20-1,TGCAGTGCTAACCCGAGCAGGCTCTACGAGCAGTACTTC,CSANPSRLYEQYF
TRBJ1-1,-,-,TRBV12-3/TRBV12-4,TGTGCCAGCAGCCCAAGAACAAGTTCTGAAGCTTTCTTT,CASSPRTSSEAFF
TRBJ1-4,-,-,TRBV4-3,TGCGCCAGCAGCCAAGATCTAACAGGGCGTTTCGTTTATGAAAAACTGTTTTTT,CASSQDLTGRFVYEKLFF
TRBJ1-1,-,-,TRBV20-1,TGCAGTGCTAGTTTGGCGGTGAACACTGAAGCTTTCTTT,CSASLAVNTEAFF
TRBJ1-5,-,few,TRBV21-1,TGTGCCAGCAGCAAGAAACAGGAAGATCAGCCCCAGCATTTT,CASSKKQEDQPQHF
TRBJ1-1,-,-,TRBV6-5,TGTGCCAGCAGGCCCCCAGGGTCAACTGAAGCTTTCTTT,CASRPPGSTEAFF
TRBJ2-3,TRBD2,-,TRBV7-3,TGTGCCAGCAGCCCTCGGCGGGGGATCACAGATACGCAGTATTTT,CASSPRRGITDTQYF
TRBJ2-5,-,-,TRBV11-2,TGTGCCAGCAGCTTTAGGGCACATGGGCTGGGCTTGTACCAAGAGACCCGGTACTTC,CASSFRAHGLGLYQETRYF
TRBJ1-5,-,once,TRBV30,TGTGCCTGGAGTGTACCCGGGGCCACCGATCGGCCCCAGCATTTT,CAWSVPGATDRPQHF
TRBJ2-1,TRBD2,-,TRBV25-1,TGTGCCAGCAGCAAGGGACTAGTCAATGAGCAGTTCTTC,CASSKGLVNEQFF
TRBJ2-4,TRBD2,many,TRBV3-1,TGTGCCAGCAGGGGGACTAGCGGGGTCGGCATTCAGTACTTC,CASRGTSGVGIQYF
TRBJ1-4,-,-,TRBV12-3/TRBV12-4,TGTGCCAGCAGTTCCCGTTCTTGGGGACGGCGGAATGAAAAACTGTTTTTT,CASSSRSWGRRNEKLFF
TRBJ2-3,-,-,TRBV11-2,TGTGCCAGCAGCCACAGGGGGGGACTGGCAGCGATCCTCACAGATACGCAGTATTTT,CASSHRGGLAAILTDTQYF
TRBJ1-5,-,-,TRBV12-3/TRBV12-4,TGTGCCAGCAGTTTAGGGGGGGAGGGGAAGCAGCCCCAGCATTTT,CASSLGGEGKQPQHF
TRBJ1-4,TRBD1,few,TRBV14,TGTGCCAGCAGCCAACAGGGACAGCCGAATGAAAAACTGTTTTTT,CASSQQGQPNEKLFF
TRBJ1-2,-,few,TRBV14,TGTGCCAGCAGCCAAGAGTCTATTCCCCAGGGCTACACCTTC,CASSQESIPQGYTF
TRBJ2-1,-,many,TRBV25-1,TGTGCCAGCAGTGACCCGGGACGGCATTACAATGAGCAGTTCTTC,CASSDPGRHYNEQFF
TRBJ2-1,TRBD1,-,TRBV12-3/TRBV12-4,TGTGCCAGCAGCAGAACAGGGGGCATTCGGTACAATGAGCAGTTCTTC,CASSRTGGIRYNEQFF
TRBJ1-2,TRBD1,-,TRBV5-1,TGCGCCAGCAGCTGGGCGAATACAGGGGATGGCTACACCTTC,CASSWANTGDGYTF
TRBJ1-1,TRBD1,-,TRBV18,TGTGCCAGCTCACCAACTCAGGGGGCTGCTGAAGCTTTCTTT,CASSPTQGAAEAFF
TRBJ1-2,-,-,TRBV20-1,TGCAGTGCTAGAGCCTACTCAGGGTCCCTCGCGCTTGGCTACACCTTC,CSARAYSGSLALGYTF
TRBJ2-5,-,few,TRBV6-2/TRBV6-3,TGTGCCAGCAGTTACTCGAGGGGGACCCAGTACTTC,CASSYSRGTQYF
TRBJ2-2,-,few,TRBV6-6,TGTGCCAGCACCTACTCCGCTCCAGGGGGGACCGGGGAGCTGTTTTTT,CASTYSAPGGTGELFF
TRBJ2-7,TRBD1,-,TRBV12-3/TRBV12-4,TGTGCCAGCAGCCTACAGGGGGCAAGGTTCAATGAGCAGTACTTC,CASSLQGARFNEQYF
TRBJ1-5,-,few,TRBV12-3/TRBV12-4,TGTGCCAGCAGTTTTAAGCCTCAGCCCCAGCATTTT,CASSFKPQPQHF
TRBJ1-6,-,-,TRBV27,TGTGCCAGCAGTTTGTATCTTATTAGTTCACCCCTCCACTTT,CASSLYLISSPLHF
TRBJ2-5,TRBD1,-,TRBV6-1,TGTGCCAGCAGTATTCGACAGGGGTCCTGGGAGACCCAGTACTTC,CASSIRQGSWETQYF
TRBJ2-7,-,-,TRBV4-3,TGCGCCAGCAGCCAAACGCGGGGCAAATACTACGAGCAGTACTTC,CASSQTRGKYYEQYF
TRBJ2-2,TRBD2,-,TRBV12-3/TRBV12-4,TGTGCCAGCAGCCCAATCCGGGCGGGGGACGTGCTGGGCACCGGGGAGCTGTTTTTT,CASSPIRAGDVLGTGELFF
TRBJ1-1,-,few,TRBV9,TGTGCCAGCAGCGCGACAAAATCGAACACTGAAGCTTTCTTT,CASSATKSNTEAFF
TRBJ2-7,-,few,TRBV20-1,TGCAGTGCTAGAGGAGCGGCATACAATGAGCAGTACTTC,CSARGAAYNEQYF
TRBJ1-1,-,-,TRBV6-6,TGTGCCAGCAGTTACCGTCCTCTCGAAAACACTGAAGCTTTCTTT,CASSYRPLENTEAFF
TRBJ1-2,-,once,TRBV5-1,TGCGCCAGCAGCTCAACGTTTGGCGGAGGCTATGGCTACACCTTC,CASSSTFGGGYGYTF
TRBJ1-1,-,-,TRBV4-2,TGTGCCAGCAGCCAAGATGGGGGGGGGAGCACTGAAGCTTTCTTT,CASSQDGGGSTEAFF
TRBJ2-5,-,few,TRBV6-1,TGTGCCAGCAGTGAAGAGAAGACCCAGTACTTC,CASSEEKTQYF
TRBJ2-4,-,few,TRBV7-2,TGTGCCAGCAGCTTAGAAGTCCGGGGTTTCAAAAACATTCAGTACTTC,CASSLEVRGFKNIQYF